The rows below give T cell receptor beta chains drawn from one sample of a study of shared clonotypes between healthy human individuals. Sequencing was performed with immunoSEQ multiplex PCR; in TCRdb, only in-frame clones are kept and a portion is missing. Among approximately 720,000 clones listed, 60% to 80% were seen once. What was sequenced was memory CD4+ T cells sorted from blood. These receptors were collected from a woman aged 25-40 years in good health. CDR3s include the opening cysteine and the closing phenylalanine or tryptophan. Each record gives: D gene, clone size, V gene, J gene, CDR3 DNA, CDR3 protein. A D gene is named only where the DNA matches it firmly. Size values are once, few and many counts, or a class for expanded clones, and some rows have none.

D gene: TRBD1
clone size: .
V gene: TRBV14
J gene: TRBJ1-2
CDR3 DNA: TGTGCCAGCAGCCCGTCCGGGACAGGGGGCGGCTATGGCTACACCTTC
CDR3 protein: CASSPSGTGGGYGYTF

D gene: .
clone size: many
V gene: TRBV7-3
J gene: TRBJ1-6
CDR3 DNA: TGTGCCAGCAGCTTAACGGCTAGGGGAGACTATTCACCCCTCCACTTT
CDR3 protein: CASSLTARGDYSPLHF

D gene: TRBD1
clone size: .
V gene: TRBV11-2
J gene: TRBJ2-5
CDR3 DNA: TGTGCCAGCAGCATCGACAGGGGGCGGCCAGAGACCCAGTACTTC
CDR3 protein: CASSIDRGRPETQYF

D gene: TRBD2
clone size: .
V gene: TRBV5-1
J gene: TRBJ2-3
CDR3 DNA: TGCGCCAGCAGCTTGGCGGGAGGAGCAGATACGCAGTATTTT
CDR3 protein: CASSLAGGADTQYF

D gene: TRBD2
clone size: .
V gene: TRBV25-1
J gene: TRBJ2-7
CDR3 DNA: TGTGCCAGCAGCTTCCCGGGACTAGCGGGATCCTACGAGCAGTACTTC
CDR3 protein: CASSFPGLAGSYEQYF

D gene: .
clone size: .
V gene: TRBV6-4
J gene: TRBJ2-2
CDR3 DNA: TGTGCCAGCAGTGAGGGGGCTAACACCGGGGAGCTGTTTTTT
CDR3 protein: CASSEGANTGELFF

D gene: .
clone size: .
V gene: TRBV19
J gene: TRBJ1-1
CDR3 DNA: TGTGCCTACAAACGTCGGCGGACGATGAACACTGAAGCTTTCTTT
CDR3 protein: CAYKRRRTMNTEAFF

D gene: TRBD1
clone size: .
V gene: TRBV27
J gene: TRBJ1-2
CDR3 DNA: TGTGCCAGCAGTCGGGACAGAAATCATGGCTACACCTTC
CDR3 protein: CASSRDRNHGYTF

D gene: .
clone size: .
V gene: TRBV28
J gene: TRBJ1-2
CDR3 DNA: TGTGCCAGCAGTTCCATCTTGGACTCTGGCTACACCTTC
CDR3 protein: CASSSILDSGYTF

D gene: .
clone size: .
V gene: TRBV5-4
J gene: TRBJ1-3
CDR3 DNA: TGTGCCAGCAGCTTGGACCCGGGAAACACCATATATTTT
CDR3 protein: CASSLDPGNTIYF

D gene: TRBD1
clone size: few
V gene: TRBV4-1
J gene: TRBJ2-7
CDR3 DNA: TGCGCCAGCAGCCAAGAAGGCGCCAGGGGGCTCTACGAGCAGTACTTC
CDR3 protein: CASSQEGARGLYEQYF

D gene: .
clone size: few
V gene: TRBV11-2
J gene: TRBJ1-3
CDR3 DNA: TGTGCCAGCAGCTTAGATTTTGGCCAGGGCTGGAACACCATATATTTT
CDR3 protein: CASSLDFGQGWNTIYF

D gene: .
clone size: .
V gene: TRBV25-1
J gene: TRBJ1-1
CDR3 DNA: TGTGCCAGCAGTGATGCGGGCCCCACTGAAGCTTTCTTT
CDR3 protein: CASSDAGPTEAFF

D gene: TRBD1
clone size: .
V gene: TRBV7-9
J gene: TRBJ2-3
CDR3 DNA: TGTGCCAGCAGCGGCCGGACAGGGGGGACAGATACGCAGTATTTT
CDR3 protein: CASSGRTGGTDTQYF

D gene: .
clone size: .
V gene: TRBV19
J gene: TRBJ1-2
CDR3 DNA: TGTGCCAGTAGTATGCGGGGGCGACAACTATATGGCTACACCTTC
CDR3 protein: CASSMRGRQLYGYTF

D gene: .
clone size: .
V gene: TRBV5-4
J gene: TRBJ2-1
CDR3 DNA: TGTGCCAGCAGAAGCTGGAGAAACAATGAGCAGTTCTTC
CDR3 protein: CASRSWRNNEQFF

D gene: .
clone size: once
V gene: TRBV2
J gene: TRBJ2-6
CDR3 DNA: TGTGCCAGCAGTGCGGGGCGGGCTGGGGCCAACGTCCTGACTTTC
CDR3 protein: CASSAGRAGANVLTF

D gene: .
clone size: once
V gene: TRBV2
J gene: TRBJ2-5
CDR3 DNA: TGTGCCAGCGTTGGTGGTAGTCAAGAGACCCAGTACTTC
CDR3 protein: CASVGGSQETQYF

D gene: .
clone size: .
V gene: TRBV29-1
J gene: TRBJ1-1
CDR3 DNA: TGCAGCGTTGAAAAGTTGAACACTGAAGCTTTCTTT
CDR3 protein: CSVEKLNTEAFF

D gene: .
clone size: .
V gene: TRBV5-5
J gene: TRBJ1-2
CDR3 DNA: TGTGCCAGCAGCTCCAGACCAGGGATCTATGGCTACACCTTC
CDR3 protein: CASSSRPGIYGYTF

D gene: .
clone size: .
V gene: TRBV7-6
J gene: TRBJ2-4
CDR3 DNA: TGTGCCAGCAGCTTAGTGGCCAGTGGAGGCGGCATTCAGTACTTC
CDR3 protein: CASSLVASGGGIQYF

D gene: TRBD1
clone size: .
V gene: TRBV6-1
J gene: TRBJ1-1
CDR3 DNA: TGTGCCAGCAGTGACAGGGGGCCATCTGAAGCTTTCTTT
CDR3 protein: CASSDRGPSEAFF

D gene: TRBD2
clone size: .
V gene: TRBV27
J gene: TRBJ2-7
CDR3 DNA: TGTGCCAGCAGTCCTTTAGCGGGAGGGCTCTACGAGCAGTACTTC
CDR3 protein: CASSPLAGGLYEQYF

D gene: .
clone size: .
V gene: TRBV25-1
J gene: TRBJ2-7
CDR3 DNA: TGTGCCAGCAGTGAGCAGTCAGTTTCCTACGAGCAGTACTTC
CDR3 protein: CASSEQSVSYEQYF

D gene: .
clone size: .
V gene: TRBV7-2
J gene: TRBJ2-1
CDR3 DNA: TGTGCCAGCAGCTTAGATCCGGGATCCTACAATGAGCAGTTCTTC
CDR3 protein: CASSLDPGSYNEQFF

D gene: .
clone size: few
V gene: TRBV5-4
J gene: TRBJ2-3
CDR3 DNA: TGTGCCGCGGGGAGCGGCACAGATACGCAGTATTTT
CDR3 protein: CAAGSGTDTQYF

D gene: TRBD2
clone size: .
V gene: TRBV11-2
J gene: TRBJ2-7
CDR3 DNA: TGTGCCAGCAGTCCTAGGCGGGGGGCAGCCTACGAGCAGTACTTC
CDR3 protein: CASSPRRGAAYEQYF

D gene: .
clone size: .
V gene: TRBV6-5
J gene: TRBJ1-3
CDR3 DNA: TGTGCCAGCAGTTACGGGGGTGAATCTGGAAACACCATATATTTT
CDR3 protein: CASSYGGESGNTIYF

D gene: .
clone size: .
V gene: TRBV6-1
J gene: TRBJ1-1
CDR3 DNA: TGTGCCAGCAGGGACGGTCATTCCACTGAAGCTTTCTTT
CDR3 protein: CASRDGHSTEAFF

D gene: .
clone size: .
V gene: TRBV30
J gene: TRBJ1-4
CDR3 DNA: TGTGCCTGGGCCCCCAAAGGGTTTCTTAATGAAAAACTGTTTTTT
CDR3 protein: CAWAPKGFLNEKLFF

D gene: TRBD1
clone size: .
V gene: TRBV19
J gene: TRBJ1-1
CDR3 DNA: TGTGCCAGTAGTACGGGACAGGACACTGAAGCTTTCTTT
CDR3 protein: CASSTGQDTEAFF

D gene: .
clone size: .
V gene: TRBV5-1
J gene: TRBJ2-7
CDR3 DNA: TGCGCCAGCAGCCCCAGCGTGGGCCCGTCCTACGAGCAGTACTTC
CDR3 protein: CASSPSVGPSYEQYF

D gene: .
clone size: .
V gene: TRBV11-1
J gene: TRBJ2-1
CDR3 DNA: TGTGCCAGCAGCCAACTAGACAGGTCCTACAATGAGCAGTTCTTC
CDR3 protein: CASSQLDRSYNEQFF

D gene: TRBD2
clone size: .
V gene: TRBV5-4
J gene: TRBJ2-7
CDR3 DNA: TGTGCCAGCAGCACGGGTGGGCTAGCGGGAGGTACCTACGAGCAGTACTTC
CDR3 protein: CASSTGGLAGGTYEQYF

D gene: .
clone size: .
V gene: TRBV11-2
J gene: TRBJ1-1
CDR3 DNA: TGTGCCAGCAGCTTTCGCGACAGAAACACTGAAGCTTTCTTT
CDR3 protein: CASSFRDRNTEAFF

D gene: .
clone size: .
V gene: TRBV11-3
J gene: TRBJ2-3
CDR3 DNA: TGTGCCAGCAGCTTAGGTCCCAATCAAGCAGATACGCAGTATTTT
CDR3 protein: CASSLGPNQADTQYF

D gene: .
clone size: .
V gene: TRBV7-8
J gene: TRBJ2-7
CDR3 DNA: TGTGCCAGCAGCTTAAGTCGCGAGCAGTACTTC
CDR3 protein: CASSLSREQYF

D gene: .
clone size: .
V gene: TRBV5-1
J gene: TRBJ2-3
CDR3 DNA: TGCGCCAGCAGCTGGTCCACAGATACGCAGTATTTT
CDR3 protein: CASSWSTDTQYF

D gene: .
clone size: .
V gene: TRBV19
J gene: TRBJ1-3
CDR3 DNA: TGTGCCAGTAGTTGGAGAAAGCGGGTTGTTTCTGGAAACACCATATATTTT
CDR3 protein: CASSWRKRVVSGNTIYF

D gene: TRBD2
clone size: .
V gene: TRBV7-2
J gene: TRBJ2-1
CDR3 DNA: TGTGCCAGCAGCTGGACCGGGACTAGCTCCTACAATGAGCAGTTCTTC
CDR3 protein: CASSWTGTSSYNEQFF